These 23 T cell receptor beta chains were sequenced from one sample in a study of spatial heterogeneity in lung cancer. Time point of the sample: sample taken at primary tumor resection. In TCRdb, the 5' RACE reads were re-called with MiXCR into one record per CDR3 protein. The table lists around 89,000 distinct CDR3 sequences, approximately 12% of them singletons. Sequences were derived from PBMCs, sampled at surgery. The origin of the receptors is a male donor with early-stage non-small cell lung cancer.

The chain joins TRBV6-6 to TRBJ1-5, with 9 positions matching TRBD1. This CDR3 has 17 amino acids. The germline V gene has CDR1 MNHNY and CDR2 SVGAGI (reference sequence). V shed 3 bases, J shed 0 bases, and the junction held 6 bases outside the gene matches. The CDR3 is CASSYTGGALSNQPQHF. The CDR3 nucleotides are TGTGCCAGCAGTTATACAGGGGGCGCGCTTAGCAATCAGCCCCAGCATTTT.

This clonotype was found a few times. The chain recombines TRBV7-2 with TRBJ2-7; 7 bases agree with TRBD2. This CDR3 spans 15 amino acids. Trimming removed 4 bases from V and 0 bases from J; junction bases left unmatched: 6. Germline values: CDR1 SGHTA, CDR2 FQGNSA. CDR3 bases: TGTGCCAGCAGCTCCGGACTAGGGAGCTCCTACGAGCAGTACTTC. Residues: CASSSGLGSSYEQYF.

J is TRBJ1-1 and V is TRBV20-1; weak D call: TRBD1 (5 bases). V lost 6 bases and J lost 2, with 13 bases in between. Germline V gene lookup returns CDR1 DFQATT and CDR2 SNEGSKA (reference sequence). The CDR3 totals 13 residues. CDR3 nucleotide sequence: TGCAGTGCCTTTCCCGGGGGAAACACTGAAGCTTTCTTT. Translating gives CSAFPGGNTEAFF.

V and J are TRBV5-4 and TRBJ2-1, with D possibly matching TRBD1 (6 bases). CDR1 is SGHNT and CDR2 is YYREEE in the germline V gene (reference sequence). Trimming left V 4 bases short and J 0 bases short, with 14 bases between. The CDR3 loop spans 16 amino acids. CDR3 in amino acids: CASSQDSSSSYNEQFF. CDR3 nucleotide sequence: TGTGCCAGCAGCCAGGACAGCTCCAGCTCCTACAATGAGCAGTTCTTC.

This chain joins TRBV12-3 or TRBV12-4 and TRBJ2-2; perhaps TRBD2 as D (5 bases). Deletions cut 2 bases from V and 0 bases from J, with 10 bases between. The CDR3 runs 16 residues. The CDR3 loop is CASSLFAGTNTGELFF. The CDR3 nucleotides read TGTGCCAGCAGTTTATTTGCCGGGACGAACACCGGGGAGCTGTTTTTT.

In its sample, this clonotype was seen a few times. The chain recombines TRBV7-9 with TRBJ1-1; D may be TRBD1 (6 bases). Germline CDR1 is SEHNR and CDR2 is FQNEAQ (reference sequence). The CDR3 length is 11 residues. V dropped 4 bases and J dropped 12 bases, with 12 bases sitting between them. The CDR3 DNA follows: TGTGCCAGCAGCTCGGACACAGGGCCTTTCTTT. The encoded protein is CASSSDTGPFF.

This clonotype was seen many times. The V call is TRBV9, the J call TRBJ2-3, with D possibly being TRBD2 (7 bases). Trimming stripped 3 bases from V and 4 bases from J, with 15 bases between. CDR3 length: 15 amino acids. Per the germline V gene, CDR1 is SGDLS and CDR2 is YYNGEE. The CDR3 spells CASSAQGRDPDTQYF. CDR3 DNA: TGTGCCAGCAGCGCCCAGGGGAGGGACCCAGATACGCAGTATTTT.

V usage is TRBV5-1 and J usage is TRBJ1-1, with D possibly being TRBD1 (6 bases). The ends were cut back, 3 bases at V and 0 bases at J, with 12 bases in the middle. Germline-derived CDR1 and CDR2 are SGHRS and YFSETQ. This CDR3 contains 15 residues. CDR3 in amino acids: CASSSTTGMNTEAFF. For the CDR3, the DNA is TGCGCCAGCAGCTCGACGACAGGTATGAACACTGAAGCTTTCTTT.

This clonotype has just a few counts. J is TRBJ1-2 and V is TRBV3-1; tentatively, D is TRBD1 (5 bases). Germline V gene lookup returns CDR1 LGHDT and CDR2 YNNKEL (reference sequence). The CDR3 loop spans 13 amino acids. The V and J ends lost 3 bases and 2 bases respectively, with 7 bases between them. Written as DNA, the CDR3 is TGTGCCAGCAGCCAGCAGGGAAACTATGGCTACACCTTC. It is translated as CASSQQGNYGYTF.

This clonotype was observed a few times. The J gene is TRBJ1-2, the V gene TRBV6-6; D gene unclear. The CDR3 extends over 10 amino acids. Germline values: CDR1 MNHNY, CDR2 SVGAGI (reference sequence). V lost 5 bases and J 8 bases, leaving 6 bases between the germline ends. The CDR3 DNA reads TGTGCCAGCAGTCTACGGGGCTACACCTTC. It codes for CASSLRGYTF.

In its sample, this clonotype was seen many times. This sequence joins TRBV5-1 and TRBJ2-1; the match to TRBD2 covers 7 bases. Germline-derived CDR1 and CDR2 are SGHRS and YFSETQ. The CDR3 covers 15 residues. Trimming cost V 5 bases and J 1 base; bases outside gene matches: 6. In nucleotides, the CDR3 is TGCGCCAGCAGACCCGGGGAGGGTTCCTACAATGAGCAGTTCTTC. Its protein is CASRPGEGSYNEQFF. Drawing the rest from reference TRBV5-1 and TRBJ2-1, the complete variable domain is KAGVTQTPRYLIKTRGQQVTLSCSPISGHRSVSWYQQTPGQGLQFLFEYFSETQRNKGNFPGRFSGRQFSNSRSEMNVSTLELGDSALYLCASRPGEGSYNEQFFGPGTRLTVL.

This clonotype was recorded a few times. The chain carries TRBV28 and TRBJ1-1; 11 bases align to TRBD1. Losses at the gene ends were 8 bases for V and 6 bases for J; bases not matched to a gene: 8. The CDR3 sequence is 14 residues long. The V gene's germline CDR1 is MDHEN and CDR2 SYDVKM. The CDR3 region has the DNA TGTGCCAGCGACGGGACAGGGGGTTTCGCTGAAGCTTTCTTT. Amino acid sequence: CASDGTGGFAEAFF. The full variable domain, its missing parts supplied by reference TRBV28 and TRBJ1-1, is DVKVTQSSRYLVKRTGEKVFLECVQDMDHENMFWYRQDPGLGLRLIYFSYDVKMKEKGDIPEGYSVSREKKERFSLILESASTNQTSMYLCASDGTGGFAEAFFGQGTRLTVV.

Ten or more counts support this clonotype. V usage is TRBV28 and J usage is TRBJ2-7, with D perhaps matching TRBD1 (6 bases). The germline V and J ends were trimmed by 3 bases and 3 bases, with 9 bases remaining between them. Germline loops: CDR1 MDHEN, CDR2 SYDVKM. The CDR3 spans 13 residues. The CDR3 reads CASSFQDSYEQYF. As DNA, the CDR3 is TGTGCCAGCAGTTTCCAGGACAGCTACGAGCAGTACTTC. The full variable domain, rest sourced from reference TRBV28 and TRBJ2-7, is DVKVTQSSRYLVKRTGEKVFLECVQDMDHENMFWYRQDPGLGLRLIYFSYDVKMKEKGDIPEGYSVSREKKERFSLILESASTNQTSMYLCASSFQDSYEQYFGPGTRLTVT.

This clonotype occurred a few times. This sequence joins TRBV2 and TRBJ2-7; TRBD2 agrees at 14 bases. Germline values: CDR1 SNHLY, CDR2 FYNNEI. The CDR3 consists of 16 residues. The J segment lost 2 bases and the V segment lost 6 bases, leaving 6 bases of the junction unmatched. The CDR3 sequence is CASRGLAGDVPYEQYF. The CDR3 DNA sequence: TGTGCCAGCAGGGGACTAGCGGGAGATGTCCCCTACGAGCAGTACTTC.

This clonotype was recorded a few times. The rearrangement uses TRBV20-1 and TRBJ2-3; 8 bases line up with TRBD2. V shed 0 bases, J shed 6 bases, and the junction held 11 bases outside the gene matches. CDR1 and CDR2 from the germline V gene are DFQATT and SNEGSKA (reference sequence). This CDR3 is 16 amino acids long. CDR3 coding DNA: TGCAGTGCTAGAGATATACGATTAGCGGGACGGGATACGCAGTATTTT. Its protein product is CSARDIRLAGRDTQYF.

This clonotype appeared many times. This sequence joins TRBV28 and TRBJ2-1; D is unclear. V dropped 1 base and J dropped 8 bases, with 6 bases sitting between them. Germline V gene lookup returns CDR1 MDHEN and CDR2 SYDVKM. The CDR3 runs to 12 residues. The CDR3 DNA is TGTGCCAGCAGTTTATATTTAGATGAGCAGTTCTTC. Its translation is CASSLYLDEQFF. The full variable domain, in which reference TRBV28 and TRBJ2-1 provide the parts outside the CDR3, is DVKVTQSSRYLVKRTGEKVFLECVQDMDHENMFWYRQDPGLGLRLIYFSYDVKMKEKGDIPEGYSVSREKKERFSLILESASTNQTSMYLCASSLYLDEQFFGPGTRLTVL.

Many counts were recorded for this clonotype. The chain links TRBV5-1 to TRBJ2-7; D is possibly TRBD1 (6 bases). Per germline, CDR1 SGHRS and CDR2 YFSETQ. The CDR3 sequence is 13 residues long. Deletions cut 4 bases from V and 4 bases from J, with 12 bases between. This CDR3 is CASSTDRSYEQYF. The CDR3 region has the DNA TGCGCCAGCAGCACCGACAGGAGTTACGAGCAGTACTTC.

This sequence joins TRBV11-2 and TRBJ2-2; maybe TRBD2 (5 bases). The CDR3 consists of 15 residues. Trimming shortened V by 4 bases and J by 0 bases, and 9 bases separated the two germline ends. CDR1 is SGHAT, CDR2 FQNNGV, per germline. The DNA of the CDR3 is TGTGCCAGCAGCTACGGGGTCTCGAACACCGGGGAGCTGTTTTTT. Its translation is CASSYGVSNTGELFF.

This clonotype was seen many times. The chain joins TRBV12-3 or TRBV12-4 to TRBJ2-1, with a tentative D call TRBD2 (5 bases). This CDR3 is 11 amino acids long. Trimming pared 2 bases from V and 10 bases from J, leaving 6 bases between. The CDR3 coding sequence is TGTGCCAGCAGTTTATGGGAGGAGCAGTTCTTC. Translation: CASSLWEEQFF.

The chain employs TRBV12-3 or TRBV12-4 and TRBJ2-3; tentatively, D is TRBD2 (5 bases). Trimming pared 8 bases from V and 4 bases from J, leaving 16 bases between. CDR3 length: 14 amino acids. The CDR3: CASHSPGFPDTQYF. In nucleotides, the CDR3 is TGTGCCAGCCATTCTCCGGGGTTCCCAGATACGCAGTATTTT.

This clonotype was found a few times. V usage is TRBV29-1 and J usage is TRBJ1-2; TRBD1 matches 9 bases. Germline values: CDR1 SQVTM, CDR2 ANQGSEA. CDR3 size: 11 residues. The trim removed 6 bases at V and 6 bases at J, leaving 2 bases unmatched. The CDR3 sequence: CSVWTGDGYTF. CDR3 coding DNA: TGCAGCGTATGGACAGGGGATGGCTACACCTTC.

This clonotype was recorded a few times. This rearrangement joins TRBV6-5 to TRBJ1-3, with D perhaps matching TRBD1 (5 bases). Trimming stripped 0 bases from V and 2 bases from J, with 17 bases between. The CDR3 runs 18 residues. Germline assignment: CDR1 MNHEY and CDR2 SVGAGI. The DNA for the CDR3 is TGTGCCAGCAGTTACTCCAGACAACTGCTGGGGGCTGGAAACACCATATATTTT. Protein: CASSYSRQLLGAGNTIYF.

V usage is TRBV5-1 and J usage is TRBJ2-3; D might be TRBD1 (6 bases). This CDR3 contains 16 residues. V lost 0 bases and J lost 0, with 11 bases in between. Germline CDR1 SGHRS, CDR2 YFSETQ. CDR3 loop: CASSLAGDPSTDTQYF. CDR3 nucleotide sequence: TGCGCCAGCAGCTTGGCAGGGGACCCTAGCACAGATACGCAGTATTTT. Variable domain in full (rest from reference TRBV5-1 and TRBJ2-3): KAGVTQTPRYLIKTRGQQVTLSCSPISGHRSVSWYQQTPGQGLQFLFEYFSETQRNKGNFPGRFSGRQFSNSRSEMNVSTLELGDSALYLCASSLAGDPSTDTQYFGPGTRLTVL.